A single sample is the source of the 5 T cell receptor beta chains below, sequenced in a study of T cells in Graves' hyperthyroidism and ophthalmopathy. RNA transcripts gave rise to amplified TCR beta CDR3 regions. When the TCR CDR3 underwent first-round RT-PCR, the HTBI primer set was used. Via MiXCR, TCRdb re-called the multiplex PCR reads, giving one row per CDR3 protein. The table has approximately 640,000 distinct CDR3 sequences, about 45% seen once. The specimen was peripheral blood or thyroid tissue (not recorded which). These receptors were taken from an adult man with Graves' disease, either hyperthyroidism or ophthalmopathy (not recorded which).

The chain carries TRBV12-3 or TRBV12-4 and TRBJ1-2; possibly TRBD1 for D (5 bases). This CDR3 spans 13 amino acids. V was clipped by 5 bases and J by 4 bases, with 11 bases between them. In nucleotides, the CDR3 is TGTGCCAGCAGTGAGCCAGGGACCTATGGCTACACCTTC. This translates into CASSEPGTYGYTF.

The CDR3 DNA sequence: TGTGCCAGCAGCCAATTACAGAATAATTCACCCCTCCACTTT. Translation gives CASSQLQNNSPLHF. This chain joins TRBV7-8 and TRBJ1-6; no firm D call. CDR3 length equals 14 residues. Trimming removed 5 bases at V and 5 bases at J, with 10 bases between. Per germline, CDR1 SGHVS and CDR2 FQNEAQ.

Note on this clonotype: At one boundary the junction diverges from the germline segment, which might be a read error. This sequence joins TRBV10-3 and TRBJ1-5, with TRBD1 matching 8 bases. Germline-derived CDR1 and CDR2 are ENHRY and SYGVKD. The CDR3 length is 15 residues. CDR3 nucleotide sequence: TGTGCCAGCAGTGAATTGGGCAGGGGGCCTCAGCCCCAGCATTTT. It translates to CASSELGRGPQPQHF.

At least ten counts were recorded for this clonotype. The chain recombines TRBV7-9 with TRBJ1-2; 8 nucleotides agree with TRBD1. This CDR3 has 15 amino acids. CDR1 is SEHNR and CDR2 is FQNEAQ in the germline V gene (reference sequence). With V trimmed by 4 bases and J by 3 bases, 7 bases remained unmatched. The CDR3, as DNA: TGTGCCAGCAGCTCCTTGACAGGGGCGGACTATGGCTACACCTTC. Its translation: CASSSLTGADYGYTF.

The V call is TRBV25-1, the J call TRBJ1-6; 9 nucleotides align to TRBD1. V trimming: 6 bases; J trimming: 7 bases; junction bases outside the gene matches: 10. Germline V gene data show CDR1 as MGHDK and CDR2 as SYGVNS. CDR3 size: 16 residues. The CDR3 bases are TGTGCCAGCAGAGCTCGGACAGGGGACGGGAATTCACCCCTCCACTTT. It encodes CASRARTGDGNSPLHF.